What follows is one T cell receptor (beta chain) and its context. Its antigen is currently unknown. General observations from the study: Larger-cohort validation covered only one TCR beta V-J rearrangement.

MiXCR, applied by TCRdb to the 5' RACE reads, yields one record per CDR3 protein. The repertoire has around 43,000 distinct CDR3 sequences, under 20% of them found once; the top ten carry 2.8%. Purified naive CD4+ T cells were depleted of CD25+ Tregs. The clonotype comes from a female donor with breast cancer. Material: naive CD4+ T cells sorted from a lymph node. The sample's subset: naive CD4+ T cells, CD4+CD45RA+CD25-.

The CDR3 loop reads CASSYSNRANTEAFF. CDR3 bases: TGTGCCAGCAGTTACTCGAACAGGGCGAACACTGAAGCTTTCTTT. V and J are TRBV6-5 and TRBJ1-1, with D tentatively TRBD1 (6 bases). This CDR3 region has 15 residues. The V end lost 0 bases, the J end lost 1 base, and 9 bases lay between the germline ends. Germline V CDR1 and CDR2: MNHEY, SVGAGI.